Listed here are 27 T cell receptor beta chains from one sample, sequenced in a study of cytomegalovirus exposure and HLA in healthy donors. Primers for the PCR totalled 60 Vbeta and 13 Jbeta. The table came from immunoSEQ multiplex PCR; TCRdb's copy has only in-frame clones and leaves some out. The table has approximately 190,000 clones, approximately 84% seen once. Source material: PBMCs. These receptor sequences come from a woman between 45 and 60 years old in good health and CMV-seropositive.

The V gene is TRBV5-1, the J gene TRBJ2-2; 10 bases line up with TRBD1. The CDR3 extends over 17 amino acids. Trimming took 6 bases from V and 4 from J; bases not matched to a gene: 12. Germline V lookup: CDR1 SGHRS, CDR2 YFSETQ. DNA of the CDR3: TGCGCCAGCACCGCGAACCGGGACAGGGGTTTCACCGGGGAGCTGTTTTTT. The encoded protein is CASTANRDRGFTGELFF.

This rearrangement joins TRBV6-5 to TRBJ1-3; D ambiguous. Germline V gene data show CDR1 as MNHEY and CDR2 as SVGAGI. The CDR3 runs 15 residues. Trimming removed 7 bases at V and 4 bases at J, with 17 bases between. CDR3 in DNA: TGTGCCAGCAAAGGTGGTCGGGTAACCGGAAACACCATATATTTT. It codes for CASKGGRVTGNTIYF.

Here the CDR3 reads CASTQTGLGSPLHF. DNA for the CDR3: TGTGCCAGCACCCAGACAGGGTTAGGTTCACCCCTCCACTTT. The chain has TRBV25-1 and TRBJ1-6, with 7 positions matching TRBD1. CDR3 size: 14 residues. Trimming removed 7 bases from V and 9 bases from J; junction bases left unmatched: 9. Germline CDR1 is MGHDK and CDR2 is SYGVNS.

This chain connects TRBV5-1 to TRBJ2-5, with 11 bases matching TRBD2. Germline values: CDR1 SGHRS, CDR2 YFSETQ. With 4 bases clipped from V and 1 base from J, the junction kept 3 bases outside the gene matches. The CDR3 sequence is 15 residues long. CDR3 amino acids: CASSPSGGFQETQYF. CDR3 DNA: TGCGCCAGCAGCCCTAGCGGGGGGTTCCAAGAGACCCAGTACTTC.

The rearrangement joins TRBV27 to TRBJ2-4; 14 bases map to TRBD2. Germline values: CDR1 MNHEY, CDR2 SMNVEV (reference sequence). V was pared by 0 bases and J by 5 bases, with 0 bases of the junction left unmatched. The CDR3 has 16 residues. The CDR3, as DNA: TGTGCCAGCAGTTTATCGGGACTAGCGGGGGAAAACATTCAGTACTTC. Its protein is CASSLSGLAGENIQYF.

The sample holds a few counts of this clone. Here the CDR3 reads CASSAGLGRETQYF. For the CDR3, the DNA is TGTGCCAGCAGCGCCGGACTGGGTCGCGAGACCCAGTACTTC. V usage is TRBV6-1 and J usage is TRBJ2-5; D may be TRBD2 (5 bases). Germline V gene data show CDR1 as MNHNS and CDR2 as SASEGT. The CDR3 spans 14 residues. Deletions cut 6 bases from V and 5 bases from J, with 16 bases between.

The chain uses TRBV18 and TRBJ1-3; D is undetermined. Germline V gives CDR1 KGHSH, CDR2 LQKENI. V lost 2 bases and J 2 bases, leaving 10 bases between the germline ends. The CDR3 has 15 amino acids. The CDR3 loop reads CASSPYGDTGNTIYF. The DNA for the CDR3 is TGTGCCAGCTCACCATACGGAGATACTGGAAACACCATATATTTT.

The rearrangement joins TRBV7-9 to TRBJ2-7; 12 bases fit TRBD2. Per the germline V gene, CDR1 is SEHNR and CDR2 is FQNEAQ (reference sequence). With 4 bases clipped from V and 4 bases from J, the junction kept 5 bases outside the gene matches. The CDR3 totals 15 residues. The CDR3 spells CASSSSGGARYEQYF. CDR3 DNA sequence: TGTGCCAGCAGCTCTAGCGGGGGGGCCAGGTACGAGCAGTACTTC.

Comments on this clone: The identical CDR3 is also encoded by other nucleotide sequences in the sample. The V call is TRBV7-2, the J call TRBJ2-2; D might be TRBD1 (7 bases). Germline V lookup: CDR1 SGHTA, CDR2 FQGNSA. The CDR3 consists of 16 residues. V was cut by 6 bases and J by 2 bases, with 16 bases left in between. CDR3 nucleotides: TGTGCCAGCAGTGTGCAGGGGGGCACAAACACCGGGGAGCTGTTTTTT. Amino acid sequence: CASSVQGGTNTGELFF.

The chain uses TRBV13 and TRBJ2-5; D might be TRBD2 (7 bases). The germline V gene encodes CDR1 PRHDT and CDR2 FYEKMQ (reference sequence). V dropped 0 bases and J dropped 4 bases, with 15 bases sitting between them. The CDR3 totals 16 residues. CDR3 sequence (DNA): TGTGCCAGCAGCTTAGGCTTAAGAGGGGGGGCAGAGACCCAGTACTTC. Translation: CASSLGLRGGAETQYF.

The chain carries TRBV4-2 and TRBJ2-5; TRBD1 agrees at 8 bases. CDR1 and CDR2 from the germline V gene are LGHNA and YNFKEQ. V shed 5 bases and J 1 base; nucleotides not matched to a gene: 15. This CDR3 region has 18 residues. The CDR3 bases are TGTGCCAGCAGCAGGGGTGGACAGGGTTTCTGGGGCCAAGAGACCCAGTACTTC. Its protein product is CASSRGGQGFWGQETQYF.

The CDR3 nucleotides read TGTGCCAGTAGTGCCGACAAGACAGGGGATCAGCCCCAGCATTTT. Amino acids: CASSADKTGDQPQHF. The gene calls are TRBV19 and TRBJ1-5; 8 bases are shared with TRBD1. V lost 5 bases, J lost 5 bases, and 8 bases stayed unmatched. The CDR3 is made up of 15 amino acids. The V gene's germline CDR1 is LNHDA and CDR2 SQIVND (reference sequence).

This chain joins TRBV5-1 and TRBJ2-3, with TRBD1 matching 8 bases. The germline CDR1 and CDR2 sequences are SGHRS and YFSETQ. The CDR3 length is 14 residues. With V trimmed by 7 bases and J by 0 bases, 4 bases remained unmatched. CDR3 residues: CASSTGDSTDTQYF. CDR3 nucleotide sequence: TGCGCCAGCTCGACAGGGGACAGCACAGATACGCAGTATTTT.

The chain employs TRBV5-4 and TRBJ1-2, with D possibly matching TRBD1 (6 bases). Trimming took off 3 bases at V and 8 bases at J, with 17 bases between the two ends. The CDR3 is 14 residues long. Per the germline V gene, CDR1 is SGHNT and CDR2 is YYREEE (reference sequence). The CDR3 spells CASSSTGGARGYTF. The CDR3 nucleotides read TGTGCCAGCAGCTCCACGGGGGGCGCGCGGGGCTACACCTTC. Drawing the rest from reference TRBV5-4 and TRBJ1-2, the complete variable domain is ETGVTQSPTHLIKTRGQQVTLRCSSQSGHNTVSWYQQALGQGPQFIFQYYREEENGRGNFPPRFSGLQFPNYSSELNVNALELDDSALYLCASSSTGGARGYTFGSGTRLTVV.

V usage is TRBV10-2 and J usage is TRBJ2-5; 8 bases agree with TRBD1. Germline CDR1 is WSHSY and CDR2 is SAAADI. The CDR3 has 15 residues. Trimming cost V 6 bases and J 4 bases; bases outside gene matches: 10. CDR3 loop: CASSPGTGRAETQYF. The DNA for the CDR3 is TGCGCCAGCAGCCCCGGGACAGGTCGGGCAGAGACCCAGTACTTC.

CDR3 protein: CASSIRMSGGGELFF. The DNA for the CDR3 is TGTGCCAGTAGTATTCGGATGTCCGGCGGCGGGGAGCTGTTTTTT. V usage is TRBV19 and J usage is TRBJ2-2, with D hard to call. Trimming left V 3 bases short and J 7 bases short, with 15 bases between. The V gene's germline CDR1 is LNHDA and CDR2 SQIVND (reference sequence). This CDR3 is 15 amino acids long.

The rearrangement joins TRBV2 to TRBJ2-7, with D possibly being TRBD2 (5 bases). The CDR3 has 14 amino acids. Germline CDR1 is SNHLY and CDR2 is FYNNEI. Trimming shortened V by 6 bases and J by 2 bases, and 14 bases separated the two germline ends. CDR3 nucleotides: TGTGCCAGCAGCTCGACCCCGGGGACCTACGAGCAGTACTTC. This sequence encodes CASSSTPGTYEQYF. Full variable domain (remainder filled in from reference TRBV2 and TRBJ2-7): EPEVTQTPSHQVTQMGQEVILRCVPISNHLYFYWYRQILGQKVEFLVSFYNNEISEKSEIFDDQFSVERPDGSNFTLKIRSTKLEDSAMYFCASSSTPGTYEQYFGPGTRLTVT.

J is TRBJ2-2 and V is TRBV5-6; TRBD1 aligns across 8 bases. This CDR3 has 15 residues. From germline, CDR1 is SGHDT and CDR2 YYEEEE. The trim removed 5 bases at V and 6 bases at J, leaving 9 bases unmatched. CDR3 in DNA: TGTGCCAGCAGGAAAGGGTCAGGGGGCGCCGGGGAGCTGTTTTTT. It translates to CASRKGSGGAGELFF. Complete variable domain (other parts from reference TRBV5-6 and TRBJ2-2): DAGVTQSPTHLIKTRGQQVTLRCSPKSGHDTVSWYQQALGQGPQFIFQYYEEEERQRGNFPDRFSGHQFPNYSSELNVNALLLGDSALYLCASRKGSGGAGELFFGEGSRLTVL.

The rearrangement uses TRBV14 and TRBJ2-1; the match to TRBD1 covers 8 bases. CDR1 and CDR2 from the germline V gene are SGHDN and FVKESK. There are 13 residues in the CDR3. After removal of 2 bases from V and 9 bases from J, the junction contained 3 bases not matched to a gene. This chain's CDR3 is CASSQLTGGEQFF. The DNA of the CDR3 is TGTGCCAGCAGCCAACTCACAGGGGGTGAGCAGTTCTTC.

This clone was recorded a few times. This chain connects TRBV19 to TRBJ2-3, with 13 bases identical to TRBD2. CDR3 size: 16 residues. Germline trimming cut 6 bases from V and 0 bases from J; bases unmatched to any gene: 3. Germline CDR1 and CDR2: LNHDA and SQIVND (reference sequence). The CDR3 here is CASRTSGGTSTDTQYF. The CDR3, as DNA: TGTGCCAGTAGGACTAGCGGGGGGACCAGCACAGATACGCAGTATTTT.

The rearrangement links TRBV6-1 to TRBJ2-3; D unclear. The V gene's germline CDR1 is MNHNS and CDR2 SASEGT. The CDR3 has 15 residues. Trimming cost V 6 bases and J 0 bases, with 13 bases left between them. CDR3 sequence reads: CASRLTPTSTDTQYF. The CDR3 nucleotides read TGTGCCAGCAGATTGACACCTACTAGCACAGATACGCAGTATTTT.

In nucleotides, the CDR3 is TGCGCCAGCAGTGAGTCGTGGCAGTATTACTATAGCAATCAGCCCCAGCATTTT. This translates into CASSESWQYYYSNQPQHF. This chain uses TRBV10-2 with TRBJ1-5; D not resolved. This CDR3 region has 18 residues. V was trimmed by 0 bases and J by 0 bases, leaving 15 bases between them. Per the germline V gene, CDR1 is WSHSY and CDR2 is SAAADI.

The chain couples TRBV6-6 to TRBJ1-1, with D possibly matching TRBD1 (6 bases). The V and J ends lost 5 bases and 0 bases respectively, with 16 bases between them. This CDR3 region has 16 residues. Germline V gene data show CDR1 as MNHNY and CDR2 as SVGAGI (reference sequence). CDR3 sequence reads: CASSPRGQLVNTEAFF. CDR3 DNA sequence: TGTGCCAGCAGTCCTCGCGGACAGCTCGTGAACACTGAAGCTTTCTTT.

This clone was counted only a few times. The chain is built from TRBV6-1 and TRBJ2-1, with 9 positions matching TRBD1. The V and J ends lost 8 bases and 7 bases, in that order; junction bases with no gene match: 6. CDR1 is MNHNS, CDR2 SASEGT, per germline. The CDR3 totals 13 residues. The CDR3 region is CASCRTGENEQFF. In DNA form, the CDR3 reads TGTGCCAGCTGCCGGACAGGGGAAAATGAGCAGTTCTTC.

The chain recombines TRBV1 with TRBJ2-1; the table names TRBD2, a call not compared with the DNA. TRBV1 is annotated as a pseudogene. The CDR3 sequence is 21 residues long. The CDR3 is CTSSQVERAGTSGGANDEQFF. In DNA form, the CDR3 reads TGCACCAGCAGCCAAGTAGAACGAGCCGGGACTAGCGGGGGGGCCAACGATGAGCAGTTCTTC.

The V and J genes are TRBV5-4 and TRBJ2-1; tentative D call: TRBD1 (6 bases). Germline CDR1 is SGHNT and CDR2 is YYREEE (reference sequence). V was clipped by 9 bases and J by 7 bases, with 20 bases between them. The CDR3 is 14 amino acids. The CDR3 DNA is TGTGCCACCATTGACGGACTCAGGGGTAATGAGCAGTTCTTC. Its translation: CATIDGLRGNEQFF.

This clone was picked up a small number of times. V and J are TRBV4-2 and TRBJ2-1, with 9 bases lining up with TRBD2. The junction had 4 bases not matched to a gene; V was cut back by 1 base and J by 3 bases. The CDR3 is 16 amino acids. The germline V gene has CDR1 LGHNA and CDR2 YNFKEQ. The CDR3 reads CASSQGSGGSYNEQFF. CDR3 sequence (DNA): TGTGCCAGCAGCCAAGGTAGCGGGGGAAGCTACAATGAGCAGTTCTTC.